This passage covers 27 T cell receptor beta chains from one sample sequenced in a study of Ad26.COV2.S vaccination and SARS-CoV-2 variants. The treatment was: some 19 received Ad26.COV2.S at low or high dose, single or two shots; about 5 received placebo; per-sample allocation not given. Day 63 following the first vaccine or placebo injection was when the samples were taken. This table comes from immunoSEQ multiplex PCR, and its TCRdb copy is limited to in-frame clones, with some not included. The sample has around 400,000 clones; over 75% are singletons. The sequencing used peripheral blood, collected in a trial of Ad26.COV2.S vaccine versus placebo. Every receptor here comes from a person aged 18-60 years who received the Ad26.COV2.S COVID-19 vaccine or a placebo.

The V and J genes are TRBV6-5 and TRBJ2-5; TRBD2 matches 9 bases. Germline values: CDR1 MNHEY, CDR2 SVGAGI. V gave up 6 bases and J gave up 4 bases; unmatched junction bases: 9. The CDR3 length is 15 residues. The CDR3 DNA is TGTGCCAGCAGACTGATAGCGGGAGAAAGAGAGACCCAGTACTTC. It translates to CASRLIAGERETQYF.

This chain links TRBV3-1 (or the pseudogene TRBV3-2) with TRBJ2-7, with D unresolved. V lost 0 bases and J lost 1, with 7 bases in between. Germline V CDR1 and CDR2: LGHDT, YNNKEL (reference sequence). CDR3 size: 14 residues. CDR3 in DNA: TGTGCCAGCAGCCAAGACGCTTCGTCCTACGAGCAGTACTTC. This encodes CASSQDASSYEQYF.

This chain joins TRBV11-3 and TRBJ2-5; 11 nucleotides align to TRBD1. This CDR3 spans 15 amino acids. V trimming: 5 bases; J trimming: 4 bases; junction bases outside the gene matches: 6. CDR1 SGHNT and CDR2 YENEEA come from the germline V gene. CDR3 residues: CASSRWDRGGETQYF. DNA of the CDR3: TGTGCCAGCAGCCGTTGGGACAGGGGGGGAGAGACCCAGTACTTC. Filled out from reference TRBV11-3 and TRBJ2-5, the complete variable domain reads EAGVVQSPRYKIIEKKQPVAFWCNPISGHNTLYWYLQNLGQGPELLIRYENEEAVDDSQLPKDRFSAERLKGVDSTLKIQPAELGDSAVYLCASSRWDRGGETQYFGPGTRLLVL.

The rearrangement links TRBV18 to TRBJ2-2; D is undetermined. CDR1 and CDR2 from the germline V gene are KGHSH and LQKENI. V dropped 8 bases and J dropped 9 bases, with 10 bases sitting between them. The CDR3 totals 11 residues. The CDR3 loop reads CASGVAWELFF. The CDR3 region has the DNA TGTGCCAGCGGTGTAGCCTGGGAGCTGTTTTTT.

The gene calls are TRBV27 and TRBJ2-7; 8 bases agree with TRBD1. J was trimmed by 2 bases and V by 1 base; bases with no gene match: 7. There are 16 residues in the CDR3. CDR1 and CDR2 from the germline V gene are MNHEY and SMNVEV (reference sequence). CDR3: CASSLYVGTGPYEQYF. CDR3 nucleotide sequence: TGTGCCAGCAGTTTATATGTTGGGACAGGACCCTACGAGCAGTACTTC.

V usage is TRBV7-8 and J usage is TRBJ2-3, with D perhaps TRBD2 (5 bases). Germline CDR1 reads SGHVS; CDR2 reads FQNEAQ. V lost 1 base and J 1 base, leaving 18 bases between the germline ends. The CDR3 is 18 residues long. CDR3 in amino acids: CASSLGSVNLRGTDTQYF. In DNA, the CDR3 is TGTGCCAGCAGCTTAGGTAGCGTCAATTTGCGTGGCACAGATACGCAGTATTTT.

The genes are TRBV7-8 and TRBJ2-3; TRBD2 matches 9 bases. V trimming: 2 bases; J trimming: 3 bases; junction bases outside the gene matches: 6. The germline gives CDR1 SGHVS, CDR2 FQNEAQ. This CDR3 spans 16 amino acids. This CDR3 reads CASSLNAGGPTDTQYF. Written as DNA, the CDR3 is TGTGCCAGCAGCTTAAATGCGGGAGGGCCGACAGATACGCAGTATTTT. The variable domain in full, with the rest retrieved from reference TRBV7-8 and TRBJ2-3, is GAGVSQSPRYKVAKRGQDVALRCDPISGHVSLFWYQQALGQGPEFLTYFQNEAQLDKSGLPSDRFFAERPEGSVSTLKIQRTQQEDSAVYLCASSLNAGGPTDTQYFGPGTRLTVL.

This clone was picked up one time. The J gene is TRBJ1-1, the V gene TRBV28, with TRBD1 matching over 7 bases. V lost 5 bases, J lost 7 bases, and 10 bases stayed unmatched. The CDR3 covers 14 residues. Germline V gene data show CDR1 as MDHEN and CDR2 as SYDVKM. The CDR3 sequence: CASSPPGRGGEAFF. The CDR3, as DNA: TGTGCCAGCAGTCCCCCCGGCAGGGGGGGTGAAGCTTTCTTT.

The genes are TRBV5-6 and TRBJ1-1; a weak D match, TRBD1 (5 bases). Germline loops: CDR1 SGHDT, CDR2 YYEEEE. CDR3 length: 15 amino acids. V gave up 0 bases and J gave up 4 bases, with 13 bases separating them. CDR3 bases: TGTGCCAGCAGCTTGGTGGGGGGTCAGGGCACTGAAGCTTTCTTT. Translation gives CASSLVGGQGTEAFF.

The V call is TRBV4-2, the J call TRBJ1-3, with 8 bases that match TRBD1. Germline CDR1 is LGHNA and CDR2 is YNFKEQ. This CDR3 has 15 residues. J was trimmed by 3 bases and V by 1 base; bases with no gene match: 2. This CDR3 reads CASSQVDRGGNTIYF. The CDR3 DNA sequence: TGTGCCAGCAGCCAAGTAGACAGGGGTGGAAACACCATATATTTT.

V gene TRBV4-2 combines with J gene TRBJ2-1, with D possibly TRBD1 on 6 matching bases. Looked up from germline, CDR1 is LGHNA and CDR2 is YNFKEQ. V was clipped by 0 bases and J by 0 bases, with 9 bases between them. The CDR3 spans 16 residues. The CDR3 nucleotides read TGTGCCAGCAGCCAAGATACAGGGTTCTCCTACAATGAGCAGTTCTTC. Protein: CASSQDTGFSYNEQFF.

This chain links TRBV6-5 with TRBJ1-3, with D possibly being TRBD1 (5 bases). The CDR3 covers 15 residues. Trimming removed 0 bases from V and 4 bases from J, with 10 bases in between. Germline V gives CDR1 MNHEY, CDR2 SVGAGI. CDR3 loop: CASSYSPGPGNTIYF. The CDR3 nucleotides read TGTGCCAGCAGTTACTCCCCGGGACCCGGAAACACCATATATTTT.

The gene calls are TRBV7-3 and TRBJ2-1; the D gene is possibly TRBD1 (5 bases). CDR1 SGHTA and CDR2 FQGTGA come from the germline V gene. The length of the CDR3 is 13 residues. V lost 4 bases, J lost 3 bases, and 7 bases lay in between. The CDR3, as DNA: TGTGCCAGCAGCTCGGACATCTACAATGAGCAGTTCTTC. It is translated as CASSSDIYNEQFF.

The chain couples TRBV6-2 or TRBV6-3 to TRBJ1-5, with a possible D match to TRBD2 (5 bases). The assigned J gene may be wrong: the sequence end matches TRBJ2-3 better. The germline CDR1 and CDR2 sequences are MNHEY and SVGEGT. The CDR3 spans 14 residues. The CDR3 DNA is TGTGCCAGCAGTTACAGGGAGCCTAATCAGCCCCAGTATTTT. Amino acid sequence: CASSYREPNQPQYF.

The chain links TRBV9 to TRBJ1-2; D possibly corresponds to TRBD1 (6 bases). The V gene's germline CDR1 is SGDLS and CDR2 YYNGEE. The germline V and J ends were trimmed by 4 bases and 2 bases, with 9 bases remaining between them. The CDR3 totals 13 residues. The CDR3 bases are TGTGCCAGCAGCCGAACAGGGAACTATGGCTACACCTTC. This encodes CASSRTGNYGYTF.

V is TRBV24-1 and J is TRBJ1-5, with D possibly TRBD1 on 5 matching bases. V was pared by 9 bases and J by 0 bases, with 11 bases between. This CDR3 is built from 14 residues. Germline V lookup: CDR1 KGHDR, CDR2 SFDVKD. The CDR3 loop reads CATADSDSNQPQHF. The CDR3 DNA follows: TGTGCCACCGCCGACAGCGATAGCAATCAGCCCCAGCATTTT.

This chain links TRBV7-9 with TRBJ2-1; TRBD2 agrees at 11 bases. The trim removed 4 bases at V and 4 bases at J, leaving 6 bases unmatched. The CDR3 consists of 16 residues. Germline V gene lookup returns CDR1 SEHNR and CDR2 FQNEAQ (reference sequence). The CDR3 protein is CASSSGTSGVYNEQFF. In DNA, the CDR3 is TGTGCCAGCAGCTCCGGGACTAGCGGAGTTTACAATGAGCAGTTCTTC. Looking up the rest from reference TRBV7-9 and TRBJ2-1 gives the full variable domain: DTGVSQNPRHKITKRGQNVTFRCDPISEHNRLYWYRQTLGQGPEFLTYFQNEAQLEKSRLLSDRFSAERPKGSFSTLEIQRTEQGDSAMYLCASSSGTSGVYNEQFFGPGTRLTVL.

V is TRBV12-3 or TRBV12-4 and J is TRBJ1-4; no definite D call. V was shortened by 6 bases and J by 7 bases, with 9 bases between the two germline ends. The CDR3 sequence is 12 residues long. The CDR3 is CASSLTAEKLFF. CDR3 sequence (DNA): TGTGCCAGCAGCCTCACGGCTGAAAAACTGTTTTTT.

This chain links TRBV7-8 with TRBJ2-6; TRBD1 is a possible D gene (5 bases). This CDR3 is 16 amino acids long. Trimming shortened V by 2 bases and J by 2 bases, and 10 bases separated the two germline ends. Germline values: CDR1 SGHVS, CDR2 FQNEAQ. CDR3 DNA sequence: TGTGCCAGCAGCTTATTAGAAGGGGCTGGGGCCAACGTCCTGACTTTC. The encoded protein is CASSLLEGAGANVLTF.

CDR3 nucleotide sequence: TGTGCCAGCAGCCCAATCTTAAGGTACACCGGGGAGCTGTTTTTT. This sequence encodes CASSPILRYTGELFF. The chain couples TRBV11-2 to TRBJ2-2; D gene uncertain. The CDR3 is 15 amino acids. Per germline, CDR1 SGHAT and CDR2 FQNNGV. V lost 5 bases and J lost 3, with 13 bases in between. Full variable domain (rest looked up from reference TRBV11-2 and TRBJ2-2): EAGVAQSPRYKIIEKRQSVAFWCNPISGHATLYWYQQILGQGPKLLIQFQNNGVVDDSQLPKDRFSAERLKGVDSTLKIQPAKLEDSAVYLCASSPILRYTGELFFGEGSRLTVL.

The V and J genes are TRBV19 and TRBJ2-2, with 7 nucleotides matching TRBD2. CDR1 LNHDA and CDR2 SQIVND come from the germline V gene (reference sequence). The CDR3 covers 15 residues. The V gene end was trimmed by 3 bases and the J gene end by 10 bases; junction bases not matched to a gene: 11. The CDR3, as DNA: TGTGCCAGTAGTATTAGGCTAGCGGAGGGTTTGGAGCTGTTTTTT. Translation gives CASSIRLAEGLELFF.

This clone was seen just once. The CDR3, as DNA: TGTGCCTGGAGTGCCTTGACAGGGACTGAAGCTTTCTTT. This translates into CAWSALTGTEAFF. The chain is built from TRBV30 and TRBJ1-1; 7 nucleotides align to TRBD1. Germline V gives CDR1 GTSNPN, CDR2 SVGIG (reference sequence). V lost 1 base, J lost 5 bases, and 4 bases stayed unmatched. The CDR3 loop spans 13 amino acids.

This sequence joins TRBV15 and TRBJ1-1; 7 bases match TRBD1. Germline CDR1 LNHNV, CDR2 YYDKDF (reference sequence). The ends lost 11 bases at V and 1 base at J; junction bases unmatched: 7. CDR3 length: 13 residues. The CDR3 sequence: CAATEGANTEAFF. The CDR3, as DNA: TGTGCCGCCACTGAGGGGGCGAACACTGAAGCTTTCTTT.

The chain joins TRBV2 to TRBJ1-1; the D gene is possibly TRBD1 (5 bases). Deletions cut 3 bases from V and 9 bases from J, with 5 bases between. Germline assignment: CDR1 SNHLY and CDR2 FYNNEI. The CDR3 spans 10 residues. The CDR3 loop is CASSEDKAFF. The CDR3 bases are TGTGCCAGCAGTGAGGACAAAGCTTTCTTT.

This clone was found once. The chain recombines TRBV28 with TRBJ2-4, with TRBD2 identical over 9 bases. V shed 3 bases and J 1 base; nucleotides not matched to a gene: 4. Germline CDR1 reads MDHEN; CDR2 reads SYDVKM. The CDR3 has 16 residues. CDR3 residues: CASSLASGTAKNIQYF. The CDR3, as DNA: TGTGCCAGCAGTTTGGCTAGCGGGACGGCCAAAAACATTCAGTACTTC.

This chain uses TRBV5-6 with TRBJ2-1; D may be TRBD2 (6 bases). The CDR3 spans 15 residues. The germline V gene has CDR1 SGHDT and CDR2 YYEEEE. Between the trimmed V and J ends, which lost 0 bases and 7 bases, there was a span of 14 bases. The CDR3 region is CASSLAEGRGNEQFF. CDR3 bases: TGTGCCAGCAGCTTGGCGGAGGGCCGAGGTAATGAGCAGTTCTTC. Full variable domain (rest looked up from reference TRBV5-6 and TRBJ2-1): DAGVTQSPTHLIKTRGQQVTLRCSPKSGHDTVSWYQQALGQGPQFIFQYYEEEERQRGNFPDRFSGHQFPNYSSELNVNALLLGDSALYLCASSLAEGRGNEQFFGPGTRLTVL.

V is TRBV11-2 and J is TRBJ2-3; D may be TRBD1 (6 bases). The CDR3 loop spans 15 amino acids. In germline, CDR1 is SGHAT, CDR2 FQNNGV. Trimming removed 4 bases at V and 5 bases at J, with 16 bases between. The CDR3 is CASSSRTVGRDTQYF. The CDR3 DNA follows: TGTGCCAGCAGCTCCCGGACAGTTGGCAGAGATACGCAGTATTTT.